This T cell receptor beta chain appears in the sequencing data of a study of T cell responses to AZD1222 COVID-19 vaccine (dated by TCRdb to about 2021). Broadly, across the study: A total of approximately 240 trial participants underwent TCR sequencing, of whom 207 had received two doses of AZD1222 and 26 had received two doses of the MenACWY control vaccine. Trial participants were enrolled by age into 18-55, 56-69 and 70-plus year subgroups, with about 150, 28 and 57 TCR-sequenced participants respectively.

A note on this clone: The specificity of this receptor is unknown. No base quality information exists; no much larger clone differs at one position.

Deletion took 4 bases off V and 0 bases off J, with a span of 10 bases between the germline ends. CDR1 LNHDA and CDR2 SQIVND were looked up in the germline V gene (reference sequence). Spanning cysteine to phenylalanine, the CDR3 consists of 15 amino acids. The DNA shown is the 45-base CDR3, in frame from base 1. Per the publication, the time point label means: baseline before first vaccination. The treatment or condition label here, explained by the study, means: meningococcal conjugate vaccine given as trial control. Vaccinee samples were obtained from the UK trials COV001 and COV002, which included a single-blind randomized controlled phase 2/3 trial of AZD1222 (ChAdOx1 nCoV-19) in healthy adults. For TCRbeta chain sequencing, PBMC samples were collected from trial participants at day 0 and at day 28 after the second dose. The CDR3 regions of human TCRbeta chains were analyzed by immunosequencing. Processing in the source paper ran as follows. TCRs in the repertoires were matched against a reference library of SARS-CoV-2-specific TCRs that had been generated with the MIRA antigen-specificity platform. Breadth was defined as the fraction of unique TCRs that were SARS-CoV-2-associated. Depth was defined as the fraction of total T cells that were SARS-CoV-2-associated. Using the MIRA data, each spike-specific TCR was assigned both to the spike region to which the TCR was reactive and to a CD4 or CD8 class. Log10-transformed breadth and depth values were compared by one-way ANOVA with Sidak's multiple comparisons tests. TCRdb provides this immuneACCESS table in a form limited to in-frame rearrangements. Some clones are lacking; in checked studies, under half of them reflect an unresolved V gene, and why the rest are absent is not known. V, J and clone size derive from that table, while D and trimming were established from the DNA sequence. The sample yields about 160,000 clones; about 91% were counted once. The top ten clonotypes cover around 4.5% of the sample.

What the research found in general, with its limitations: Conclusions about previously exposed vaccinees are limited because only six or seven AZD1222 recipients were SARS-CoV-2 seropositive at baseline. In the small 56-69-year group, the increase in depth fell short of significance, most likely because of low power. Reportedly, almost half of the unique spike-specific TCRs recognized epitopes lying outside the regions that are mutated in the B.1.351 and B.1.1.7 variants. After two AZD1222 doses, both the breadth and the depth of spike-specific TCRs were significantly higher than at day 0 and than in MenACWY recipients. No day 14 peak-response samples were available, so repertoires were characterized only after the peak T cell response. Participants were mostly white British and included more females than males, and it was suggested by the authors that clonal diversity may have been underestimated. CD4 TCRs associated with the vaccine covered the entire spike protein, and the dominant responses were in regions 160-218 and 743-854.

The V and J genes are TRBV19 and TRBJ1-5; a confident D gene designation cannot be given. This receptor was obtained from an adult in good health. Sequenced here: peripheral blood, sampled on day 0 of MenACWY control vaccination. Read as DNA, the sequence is TGTGCCAGTAGTAATGCGCCCTTTAGCAATCAGCCCCAGCATTTT. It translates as CASSNAPFSNQPQHF.